The entry below gives a single TCR beta chain sequence along with its context. The data originate from a study of control samples from healthy donors and cancer patients. The table came from immunoSEQ multiplex PCR; TCRdb's copy has only in-frame clones and leaves some out. This table has 150,000 to 200,000 clones, 90% appearing once. Germline V gives CDR1 MDHEN, CDR2 SYDVKM. This CDR3 comprises 15 residues. V lost 3 bases to trimming and J lost 8 bases, with 16 bases between them. Sequencing used blood. The chain is built from TRBV28 and TRBJ1-4; no clear D gene. The sequence was collected from a woman aged 50 to 60 in good health. CDR3 bases: TGTGCCAGCAGTTTCGTTCTAACCTCGGGGGAAAAACTGTTTTTT. Residues: CASSFVLTSGEKLFF. Combining the CDR3 with reference TRBV28 and TRBJ1-4 gives the whole variable domain DVKVTQSSRYLVKRTGEKVFLECVQDMDHENMFWYRQDPGLGLRLIYFSYDVKMKEKGDIPEGYSVSREKKERFSLILESASTNQTSMYLCASSFVLTSGEKLFFGSGTQLSVL.